The 24 T cell receptor beta chains presented below share a single source sample, sequenced in a study of cytomegalovirus exposure and HLA in healthy donors. PCR amplification relied on 60 Vbeta primers (plus 13 Jbeta primers). Sequencing was performed with immunoSEQ multiplex PCR; in TCRdb, only in-frame clones are kept and a portion is missing. The repertoire holds over 200,000 clones, with 70% to 85% as singletons. The sample consisted of PBMCs. The receptors derive from a woman between 40 and 50 years old in good health and CMV-seronegative.

The chain joins TRBV5-4 to TRBJ1-2; D perhaps matches TRBD1 (5 bases). Trimming took off 7 bases at V and 8 bases at J, with 12 bases between the two ends. The CDR3 has 11 amino acids. Germline V gene sequence: CDR1 SGHNT, CDR2 YYREEE (reference sequence). The CDR3 region has the DNA TGTGCCAGCCGGACATCGAGCGGCTACACCTTC. Translating it yields CASRTSSGYTF.

This clone was observed a handful of times. For the CDR3, the DNA is TGCGCCAGCAGCTTGGGAGGTGATAGCGAAGCTTTCTTT. Translation gives CASSLGGDSEAFF. V gene TRBV5-1 combines with J gene TRBJ1-1; D gene ambiguous. Germline CDR1 and CDR2: SGHRS and YFSETQ. The CDR3 contains 13 residues. V lost 0 bases and J lost 8, with 11 bases in between.

The chain combines TRBV28 with TRBJ1-4, with 7 positions matching TRBD1. The V segment lost 6 bases and the J segment 0 bases; nucleotides outside the gene matches: 7. This CDR3 spans 16 amino acids. Germline CDR1 MDHEN, CDR2 SYDVKM. CDR3 bases: TGTGCCAGCAGACCGGGACAGTCTGCAACTAATGAAAAACTGTTTTTT. This encodes CASRPGQSATNEKLFF.

The table lists this clone with a count of one. The chain couples TRBV19 to TRBJ2-2; no firm D call. Trimming removed 9 bases from V and 4 bases from J, with 9 bases in between. The germline gives CDR1 LNHDA, CDR2 SQIVND (reference sequence). This CDR3 spans 12 amino acids. The CDR3 bases are TGTGCCAGCTCACAGCTCACCGGGGAGCTGTTTTTT. It codes for CASSQLTGELFF.

This rearrangement joins TRBV14 to TRBJ1-6, with D uncertain. The V and J ends lost 0 bases and 7 bases respectively, with 10 bases between them. The CDR3 spans 15 residues. CDR1 and CDR2 from the germline V gene are SGHDN and FVKESK. The CDR3 DNA sequence: TGTGCCAGCAGCCAAGATCATGGAGTCAATTCACCCCTCCACTTT. It yields the protein CASSQDHGVNSPLHF.

The genes are TRBV7-2 and TRBJ1-2, with D maybe TRBD1 (5 bases). CDR1 SGHTA and CDR2 FQGNSA come from the germline V gene. With 1 base removed from V and 7 bases from J, the gap between germline ends came to 7 bases. The CDR3 consists of 12 residues. The CDR3 nucleotides are TGTGCCAGCAGCTTAGGGGGGGGTGGCTACACCTTC. Translating gives CASSLGGGGYTF.

The rearrangement links TRBV4-1 to TRBJ1-5; possible D gene TRBD1, 5 bases. CDR1 is MGHRA and CDR2 is YSYEKL in the germline V gene. The CDR3 is made up of 16 amino acids. The V and J ends lost 0 bases and 7 bases respectively, with 16 bases between them. CDR3 sequence (DNA): TGCGCCAGCAGCCAAGAAAGGACATACATCAACCAGCCCCAGCATTTT. Translation: CASSQERTYINQPQHF.

This clone appeared a few times. The rearrangement links TRBV5-1 to TRBJ1-4, with D possibly matching TRBD1 (5 bases). CDR3 size: 16 residues. V lost 4 bases and J 7 bases, leaving 20 bases between the germline ends. Germline-derived CDR1 and CDR2 are SGHRS and YFSETQ. CDR3 bases: TGCGCCAGCAGCATAACCCCAGGGATGTTGGGTGAAAAACTGTTTTTT. Protein product: CASSITPGMLGEKLFF.

A single count supports this clone. The genes are TRBV11-2 and TRBJ1-1, with TRBD1 identical over 10 bases. The CDR3 runs 14 residues. The V gene's germline CDR1 is SGHAT and CDR2 FQNNGV. Losses at the gene ends were 4 bases for V and 5 bases for J; bases not matched to a gene: 4. The CDR3 sequence: CASSWGQGKTEAFF. CDR3 nucleotide sequence: TGTGCCAGCAGCTGGGGACAGGGGAAGACTGAAGCTTTCTTT. The variable domain in full, with the rest retrieved from reference TRBV11-2 and TRBJ1-1, is EAGVAQSPRYKIIEKRQSVAFWCNPISGHATLYWYQQILGQGPKLLIQFQNNGVVDDSQLPKDRFSAERLKGVDSTLKIQPAKLEDSAVYLCASSWGQGKTEAFFGQGTRLTVV.

Note on this clone: Germline is not matched at one junction end, which may reflect a read error. The chain recombines TRBV11-3 with TRBJ2-1, with D possibly being TRBD2 (6 bases). Germline V CDR1 and CDR2: SGHNT, YENEEA. The CDR3 is 18 amino acids. The CDR3 sequence is CASSLDGAGLHSNNEQFF. Here the CDR3 DNA reads TGTGCCAGCAGCTTAGATGGGGCAGGACTACACTCCAACAATGAGCAGTTCTTC.

The chain carries TRBV19 and TRBJ2-1; D unresolved. The CDR3 spans 15 residues. The germline gives CDR1 LNHDA, CDR2 SQIVND (reference sequence). V gave up 5 bases and J gave up 7 bases, with 18 bases separating them. The CDR3, as DNA: TGTGCCAGTAGTCCCGGCCGAGGAGTGAAGAATGAGCAGTTCTTC. This gives the protein CASSPGRGVKNEQFF.

The chain carries TRBV30 and TRBJ2-7; the D gene is possibly TRBD2 (5 bases). Germline lookup yields CDR1 GTSNPN and CDR2 SVGIG (reference sequence). With 4 bases removed from V and 0 bases from J, the gap between germline ends came to 10 bases. The CDR3 covers 13 residues. The CDR3 region has the DNA TGTGCCTGGAATAAAGGGAGCTCCTACGAGCAGTACTTC. Translation gives CAWNKGSSYEQYF.

V usage is TRBV6-5 and J usage is TRBJ1-2, with TRBD1 identical over 8 bases. CDR3 size: 14 residues. The V gene end was trimmed by 5 bases and the J gene end by 7 bases; junction bases not matched to a gene: 9. Germline V gives CDR1 MNHEY, CDR2 SVGAGI. The CDR3 DNA reads as TGTGCCAGCAGTCTGGGGACAGGCAGTACTGGCTACACCTTC. Its translation: CASSLGTGSTGYTF.

The J gene is TRBJ2-7, the V gene TRBV6-4, with a weak D call TRBD2 (5 bases). V gave up 6 bases and J gave up 4 bases, with 13 bases separating them. CDR3 length: 13 amino acids. Germline V gene lookup returns CDR1 MRHNA and CDR2 SNTAGT. Here the CDR3 reads CASSPRDGYEQYF. For the CDR3, the DNA is TGTGCCAGCAGCCCCCGGGATGGTTACGAGCAGTACTTC.

The rearrangement uses TRBV5-1 and TRBJ1-1; no definite D call. The ends were cut back, 0 bases at V and 0 bases at J, with 12 bases in the middle. Germline CDR1 reads SGHRS; CDR2 reads YFSETQ. The CDR3 is made up of 16 amino acids. CDR3 sequence reads: CASSLDSPRVNTEAFF. CDR3 nucleotide sequence: TGCGCCAGCAGCTTGGACTCCCCCCGAGTGAACACTGAAGCTTTCTTT.

This clone came up a few times. The chain links TRBV6-5 to TRBJ1-4; D call uncertain. V shed 1 base and J shed 0 bases, with 6 bases lying between them. This CDR3 has 15 residues. Germline CDR1 and CDR2: MNHEY and SVGAGI. CDR3 amino acids: CASSYWASTNEKLFF. The CDR3 nucleotides are TGTGCCAGCAGTTACTGGGCCTCAACTAATGAAAAACTGTTTTTT.

The chain joins TRBV29-1 to TRBJ2-3, with 9 bases aligning to TRBD1. V lost 4 bases to trimming and J lost 3 bases; unmatched junction nucleotides: 8. From germline, CDR1 is SQVTM and CDR2 ANQGSEA. The length of the CDR3 is 15 residues. The DNA for the CDR3 is TGCAGCGTTGGAGCTAACAGGGGGCTAACAGATACGCAGTATTTT. It codes for CSVGANRGLTDTQYF.

The chain employs TRBV18 and TRBJ2-7; 13 bases are a match to TRBD2. This CDR3 has 16 amino acids. The V segment lost 4 bases and the J segment 4 bases; nucleotides outside the gene matches: 7. CDR1 is KGHSH, CDR2 LQKENI, per germline. As DNA, the CDR3 is TGTGCCAGCTCACGAACCGGGACTAGCGGGACTTACGAGCAGTACTTC. It yields the protein CASSRTGTSGTYEQYF.

The chain joins TRBV2 to TRBJ2-7, with D unresolved. The CDR3 sequence is 12 residues long. The ends were cut back, 8 bases at V and 0 bases at J, with 8 bases in the middle. CDR1 is SNHLY, CDR2 FYNNEI, per germline. The CDR3 region has the DNA TGTGCCAGCTCCCGCAGCTCCTACGAGCAGTACTTC. The encoded protein is CASSRSSYEQYF. Full variable domain (outside the CDR3, taken from reference TRBV2 and TRBJ2-7): EPEVTQTPSHQVTQMGQEVILRCVPISNHLYFYWYRQILGQKVEFLVSFYNNEISEKSEIFDDQFSVERPDGSNFTLKIRSTKLEDSAMYFCASSRSSYEQYFGPGTRLTVT.

The V gene is TRBV29-1, the J gene TRBJ2-1; 7 bases fit TRBD1. The CDR3 is 12 amino acids. With 5 bases clipped from V and 8 bases from J, the junction kept 6 bases outside the gene matches. Germline V gene sequence: CDR1 SQVTM, CDR2 ANQGSEA. The CDR3 region is CSVLWTGHEQFF. CDR3 bases: TGCAGCGTTCTTTGGACAGGCCATGAGCAGTTCTTC.

V usage is TRBV30 and J usage is TRBJ2-5; D gene uncertain. The V gene lost 0 bases and the J gene lost 4 bases, with 6 bases spanning the gap. The CDR3 is 12 amino acids. CDR1 is GTSNPN and CDR2 is SVGIG in the germline V gene (reference sequence). For the CDR3, the DNA is TGTGCCTGGAGTGTACGAGGAGAGACCCAGTACTTC. It translates to CAWSVRGETQYF.

V usage is TRBV5-1 and J usage is TRBJ2-5, with 14 bases lining up with TRBD2. Germline V gene sequence: CDR1 SGHRS, CDR2 YFSETQ. The J segment lost 4 bases and the V segment lost 0 bases, leaving 5 bases of the junction unmatched. The CDR3 is 17 amino acids. The CDR3 region has the DNA TGCGCCAGCAGCTTGGCCCACGGGACTAGCGGGGGAGAGACCCAGTACTTC. Translated, it gives CASSLAHGTSGGETQYF.

This chain links TRBV18 with TRBJ1-2; D is unresolved. Germline V gene sequence: CDR1 KGHSH, CDR2 LQKENI. The CDR3 has 13 residues. V lost 0 bases, J lost 6 bases, and 8 bases lay in between. CDR3 coding DNA: TGTGCCAGCTCACCACCGGCCGATGATGGCTACACCTTC. Its protein is CASSPPADDGYTF.

This rearrangement joins TRBV18 to TRBJ2-7; 7 bases are shared with TRBD1. This CDR3 spans 16 amino acids. Looked up from germline, CDR1 is KGHSH and CDR2 is LQKENI. V lost 3 bases to trimming and J lost 2 bases; unmatched junction nucleotides: 10. CDR3 protein: CASSPPGQVATYEQYF. Written as DNA, the CDR3 is TGTGCCAGCTCACCCCCCGGACAGGTGGCGACCTACGAGCAGTACTTC. Together with reference TRBV18 and TRBJ2-7, the CDR3 gives the full variable domain: NAGVMQNPRHLVRRRGQEARLRCSPMKGHSHVYWYRQLPEEGLKFMVYLQKENIIDESGMPKERFSAEFPKEGPSILRIQQVVRGDSAAYFCASSPPGQVATYEQYFGPGTRLTVT.